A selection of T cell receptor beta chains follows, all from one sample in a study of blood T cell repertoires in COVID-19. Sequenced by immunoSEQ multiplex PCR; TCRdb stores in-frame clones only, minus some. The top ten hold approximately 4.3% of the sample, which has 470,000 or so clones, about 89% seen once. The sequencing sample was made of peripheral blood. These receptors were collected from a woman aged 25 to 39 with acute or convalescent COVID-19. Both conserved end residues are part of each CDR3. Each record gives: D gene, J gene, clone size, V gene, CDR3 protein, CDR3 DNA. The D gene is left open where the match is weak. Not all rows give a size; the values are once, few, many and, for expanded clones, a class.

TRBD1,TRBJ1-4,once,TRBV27,CASSDSDRGGEKLFF,TGTGCCAGCAGTGATAGTGACAGGGGGGGTGAAAAACTGTTTTTT
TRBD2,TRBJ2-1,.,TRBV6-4,CASSESGGTPYNEQFF,TGTGCCAGCAGTGAATCCGGGGGGACCCCCTACAATGAGCAGTTCTTC
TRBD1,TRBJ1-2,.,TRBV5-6,CASSPRDRRLRAGYTF,TGTGCCAGCAGCCCGCGGGACAGGCGACTTCGTGCTGGCTACACCTTC
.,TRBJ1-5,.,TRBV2,CASSEAGDTYSNQPQHF,TGTGCCAGCAGTGAAGCAGGGGACACCTATAGCAATCAGCCCCAGCATTTT
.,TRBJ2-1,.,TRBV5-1,CASSLGRGIYNEQFF,TGCGCCAGCAGCTTGGGGAGGGGAATATACAATGAGCAGTTCTTC
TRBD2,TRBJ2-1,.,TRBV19,CASSMRAGGPRDEQFF,TGTGCCAGTAGTATGCGAGCGGGGGGGCCTAGGGATGAGCAGTTCTTC
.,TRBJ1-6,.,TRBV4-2,CASSQELQPKGGSYNSPLHF,TGTGCCAGCAGCCAAGAACTACAACCGAAAGGCGGCTCCTATAATTCACCCCTCCACTTT
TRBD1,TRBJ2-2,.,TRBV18,CASSPTGAMNTGELFF,TGTGCCAGCTCACCCACAGGGGCGATGAACACCGGGGAGCTGTTTTTT
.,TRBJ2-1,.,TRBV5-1,CASSPVPYNEQFF,TGCGCCAGCAGCCCTGTCCCCTACAATGAGCAGTTCTTC
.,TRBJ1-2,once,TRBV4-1,CASSQGLGSNYGYTF,TGCGCCAGCAGCCAAGGTTTAGGGAGCAACTATGGCTACACCTTC
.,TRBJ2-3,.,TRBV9,CASSVVGHDPNTQYF,TGTGCCAGCAGCGTAGTGGGCCATGACCCGAATACGCAGTATTTT
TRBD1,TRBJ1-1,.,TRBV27,CASSTRTGGNTEAFF,TGTGCCAGCAGTACACGGACAGGGGGGAACACTGAAGCTTTCTTT
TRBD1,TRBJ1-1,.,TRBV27,CASSLRQGVTEAFF,TGTGCCAGCAGTTTAAGACAGGGGGTCACTGAAGCTTTCTTT
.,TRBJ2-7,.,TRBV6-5,CASSLPDSSYEQYF,TGTGCCAGCAGTCTCCCAGACTCCTCCTACGAGCAGTACTTC
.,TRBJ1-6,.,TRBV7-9,CASSLDPYNSPLHF,TGTGCCAGCAGCTTAGATCCGTATAATTCACCCCTCCACTTT
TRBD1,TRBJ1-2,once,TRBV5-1,CASKGQKGYTF,TGCGCCAGCAAGGGACAGAAGGGCTACACCTTC
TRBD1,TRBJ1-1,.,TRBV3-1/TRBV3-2,CASSQARQGLNTEAFF,TGTGCCAGCAGCCAAGCGAGACAGGGGTTGAACACTGAAGCTTTCTTT
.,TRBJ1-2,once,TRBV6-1,CASSELVGSTGGYTF,TGTGCCAGCAGTGAACTTGTGGGTTCTACAGGTGGCTACACCTTC
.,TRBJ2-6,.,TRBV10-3,CAIPTEPGANVLTF,TGTGCCATCCCCACTGAGCCGGGGGCCAACGTCCTGACTTTC
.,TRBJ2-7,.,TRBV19,CASSSTYEQYF,TGTGCCAGTTCGAGTACCTACGAGCAGTACTTC
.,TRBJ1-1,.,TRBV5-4,CASSVSPMNTEAFF,TGTGCCAGCAGCGTGAGCCCCATGAACACTGAAGCTTTCTTT
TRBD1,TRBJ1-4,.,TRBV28,CASSLTPDRGGEKLFF,TGTGCCAGCAGTTTAACCCCCGACAGGGGAGGTGAAAAACTGTTTTTT
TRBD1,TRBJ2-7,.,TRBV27,CASNPTGGSEQYF,TGTGCCAGCAACCCGACAGGGGGCAGCGAGCAGTACTTC
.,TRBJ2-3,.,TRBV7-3,CASIGGPLTDTQYF,TGTGCCAGCATAGGTGGGCCACTCACAGATACGCAGTATTTT